Sequencing of this TCR beta chain was carried out in a study of blood T cells in healthy people across ages. Study-wide results and limits: The recorded TCR beta diversity per million T cells decreased in a roughly linear manner with age.

Primed by a sample-barcoded 5' primer and a J-beta primer mix, a second PCR proceeded for 7 to 11 cycles. MiXCR was run by TCRdb on the 5' RACE reads, yielding one entry per CDR3 protein. The sample carries around 1,500,000 distinct CDR3 sequences, 28% recorded once. A note on this clonotype: Its antigen is unknown. A much larger clone differs by one base, so this may be a read error.

The CDR3 has 16 amino acids. Germline-derived CDR1 and CDR2 are MDHEN and SYDVKM. This clonotype was obtained from a woman aged 25 to 45 in good health. Sample: blood. This sequence joins TRBV28 and TRBJ2-6; no firm D call. CDR3 sequence: CACSLGSFSGANVLTF. The CDR3 bases are TGTGCCTGCAGTTTAGGCTCCTTCTCTGGGGCCAACGTCCTGACTTTC.